Following are 26 T cell receptor beta chains from one sample sequenced in a study of early T cells in non-severe SARS-CoV-2 infection. TCRdb reprocessed the 5' RACE reads with MiXCR, giving one entry per CDR3 protein. The sample carries around 37,000 distinct CDR3 sequences, over 8.5% recorded once. Source material: whole blood. These receptors originate from an adult who was a healthcare worker with PCR-confirmed SARS-CoV-2 infection or an uninfected control (not recorded which).

This clonotype was detected many times. The chain recombines TRBV12-3 or TRBV12-4 with TRBJ1-2; possible D gene TRBD1, 6 bases. With 6 bases removed from V and 2 bases from J, the gap between germline ends came to 10 bases. The CDR3 is 13 amino acids. CDR3: CASRGGRNYGYTF. The CDR3 DNA reads as TGTGCCAGCAGGGGGGGGCGCAACTATGGCTACACCTTC.

This clonotype has ten or more counts. The rearrangement uses TRBV12-3 or TRBV12-4 and TRBJ2-3; 9 positions agree with TRBD2. The length of the CDR3 is 15 residues. The trim removed 7 bases at V and 0 bases at J, leaving 5 bases unmatched. CDR3 amino acids: CASTGLASSTDTQYF. The CDR3 region has the DNA TGTGCCAGCACCGGACTAGCGAGTAGCACAGATACGCAGTATTTT.

Many counts were recorded for this clonotype. The chain joins TRBV9 to TRBJ1-2; D gene unclear. Trimming stripped 0 bases from V and 8 bases from J, with 11 bases between. There are 13 residues in the CDR3. Looked up from germline, CDR1 is SGDLS and CDR2 is YYNGEE. This CDR3 reads CASSVEKDWGYTF. The CDR3 nucleotides are TGTGCCAGCAGCGTAGAGAAGGATTGGGGCTACACCTTC.

Only a few counts were recorded for this clonotype. The V and J genes are TRBV7-3 and TRBJ2-1, with 15 bases lining up with TRBD2. Trimming took 3 bases from V and 0 from J; bases not matched to a gene: 6. Germline assignment: CDR1 SGHTA and CDR2 FQGTGA. This CDR3 spans 19 amino acids. The CDR3 sequence: CASSFGLAGGPSSYNEQFF. DNA for the CDR3: TGTGCCAGCAGCTTCGGACTAGCGGGGGGGCCAAGCTCCTACAATGAGCAGTTCTTC.

Ten or more counts support this clonotype. J is TRBJ1-2 and V is TRBV7-2; D not resolved. This CDR3 has 13 amino acids. CDR1 and CDR2 from the germline V gene are SGHTA and FQGNSA. The V end lost 4 bases, the J end lost 6 bases, and 12 bases lay between the germline ends. CDR3 nucleotide sequence: TGTGCCAGCAGCTCGGGCAGCGGAAATGGCTACACCTTC. Translation: CASSSGSGNGYTF.

This clonotype was detected many times. The V call is TRBV7-3, the J call TRBJ1-2; D is unresolved. V lost 5 bases and J lost 4, with 11 bases in between. Germline loops: CDR1 SGHTA, CDR2 FQGTGA. The CDR3 is 13 amino acids. The CDR3 is CASSHTDLYGYTF. CDR3 sequence (DNA): TGTGCCAGCAGCCACACGGATCTCTATGGCTACACCTTC.

This clonotype occurred many times. The CDR3 sequence: CASSPRTSASRGDQYF. The CDR3 DNA reads TGTGCCAGCAGCCCCCGGACTAGCGCCAGTCGTGGGGACCAGTACTTC. V is TRBV3-1 and J is TRBJ2-5; 9 bases are shared with TRBD2. The CDR3 loop spans 16 amino acids. Germline loops: CDR1 LGHDT, CDR2 YNNKEL (reference sequence). V lost 4 bases to trimming and J lost 10 bases; unmatched junction nucleotides: 16.

This clonotype occurred a few times. This sequence joins TRBV6-4 and TRBJ1-6; D not certain. Germline CDR1 reads MRHNA; CDR2 reads SNTAGT. The V end was cut by 3 bases, the J end by 9 bases, with 9 bases between. The CDR3 covers 13 residues. The CDR3 DNA reads as TGTGCCAGCAGTGAATATGGCGGTTCACCCCTCCACTTT. Its protein product is CASSEYGGSPLHF.

In this sample, this clonotype turned up many times. The J gene is TRBJ2-7, the V gene TRBV6-1; D is perhaps TRBD2 (6 bases). V was clipped by 1 base and J by 8 bases, with 15 bases between them. Germline V lookup: CDR1 MNHNS, CDR2 SASEGT. The CDR3 extends over 14 amino acids. The CDR3 sequence: CASSEVIGEVQQYF. The CDR3 nucleotides read TGTGCCAGCAGTGAAGTGATCGGGGAGGTCCAGCAGTACTTC.

The rearrangement uses TRBV4-1 and TRBJ1-2, with D possibly matching TRBD1 (5 bases). V was clipped by 1 base and J by 2 bases, with 8 bases between them. This CDR3 region has 14 residues. Germline V lookup: CDR1 MGHRA, CDR2 YSYEKL. CDR3 in amino acids: CASSQVKGNYGYTF. CDR3 coding DNA: TGCGCCAGCAGCCAAGTAAAGGGGAACTATGGCTACACCTTC.

The chain uses TRBV9 and TRBJ2-2; 8 bases agree with TRBD2. The CDR3 consists of 16 residues. Germline V gives CDR1 SGDLS, CDR2 YYNGEE. V shed 1 base, J shed 3 bases, and the junction held 5 bases outside the gene matches. The CDR3 sequence: CASSVRSGGDTGELFF. CDR3 bases: TGTGCCAGCAGCGTAAGGAGCGGGGGAGACACCGGGGAGCTGTTTTTT. Variable domain in full (rest from reference TRBV9 and TRBJ2-2): DSGVTQTPKHLITATGQRVTLRCSPRSGDLSVYWYQQSLDQGLQFLIQYYNGEERAKGNILERFSAQQFPDLHSELNLSSLELGDSALYFCASSVRSGGDTGELFFGEGSRLTVL.

This clonotype has a count of ten or more. This chain connects TRBV6-6 to TRBJ2-5; no clear D. This CDR3 spans 16 amino acids. Between the trimmed V and J ends, which lost 6 bases and 3 bases, there was a span of 20 bases. The V gene's germline CDR1 is MNHNY and CDR2 SVGAGI (reference sequence). DNA of the CDR3: TGTGCCAGCAGCACCACTCTGGAAGGTCAGGAAGAGACCCAGTACTTC. It yields the protein CASSTTLEGQEETQYF.

V usage is TRBV19 and J usage is TRBJ1-1, with D possibly TRBD1 on 5 matching bases. Germline CDR1 and CDR2: LNHDA and SQIVND (reference sequence). The CDR3 covers 13 residues. Trimming removed 7 bases at V and 3 bases at J, with 12 bases between. CDR3 residues: CASTPVGDTEAFF. The CDR3 DNA reads TGTGCCAGTACCCCCGTGGGGGACACTGAAGCTTTCTTT.

This clonotype showed up just a few times. J is TRBJ2-7 and V is TRBV20-1, with D perhaps matching TRBD1 or TRBD2 (6 bases each). The germline V gene encodes CDR1 DFQATT and CDR2 SNEGSKA (reference sequence). V dropped 3 bases and J dropped 5 bases, with 14 bases sitting between them. The CDR3 length is 13 residues. Written as DNA, the CDR3 is TGCAGTGCTAGTCCCCAGGGGAGGAACGAGCAGTACTTC. Translating gives CSASPQGRNEQYF.

This clonotype occurred many times. The chain combines TRBV7-2 with TRBJ1-3; the D is unclear. CDR3 size: 15 residues. CDR1 and CDR2 from the germline V gene are SGHTA and FQGNSA. With 2 bases removed from V and 0 bases from J, the gap between germline ends came to 8 bases. The CDR3 DNA is TGTGCCAGCAGCTTACTAGGAGGCTCTGGAAACACCATATATTTT. Translating it yields CASSLLGGSGNTIYF. Full variable domain (outside the CDR3, taken from reference TRBV7-2 and TRBJ1-3): GAGVSQSPSNKVTEKGKDVELRCDPISGHTALYWYRQSLGQGLEFLIYFQGNSAPDKSGLPSDRFSAERTGGSVSTLTIQRTQQEDSAVYLCASSLLGGSGNTIYFGEGSWLTVV.

In this sample, this clonotype turned up a few times. The V and J genes are TRBV27 and TRBJ2-1; D not certain. The CDR3 is made up of 14 amino acids. Germline V gene lookup returns CDR1 MNHEY and CDR2 SMNVEV (reference sequence). V lost 1 base to trimming and J lost 9 bases, with 13 bases between them. The CDR3 sequence is CASSLLSVSSEQFF. The CDR3 coding sequence is TGTGCCAGCAGTTTATTAAGTGTGTCAAGTGAGCAGTTCTTC.

The chain is built from TRBV6-6 and TRBJ2-2, with 7 nucleotides matching TRBD1. Germline trimming cut 0 bases from V and 7 bases from J; bases unmatched to any gene: 2. CDR1 and CDR2 from the germline V gene are MNHNY and SVGAGI (reference sequence). The CDR3 consists of 14 residues. CDR3 in amino acids: CASSYSRGIGELFF. The CDR3 DNA is TGTGCCAGCAGTTACTCCAGGGGGATCGGGGAGCTGTTTTTT.

This clonotype was recorded many times. V and J are TRBV29-1 and TRBJ2-7; possible D gene TRBD2, 5 bases. This CDR3 contains 11 residues. The V and J ends lost 8 bases and 6 bases respectively, with 14 bases between them. CDR1 and CDR2 (germline): SQVTM, ANQGSEA. The CDR3 sequence: CSSRAGGEQYF. CDR3 coding DNA: TGCAGCTCCCGGGCAGGAGGCGAGCAGTACTTC.

This clonotype was seen ten or more times. This rearrangement joins TRBV28 to TRBJ1-4, with 8 bases lining up with TRBD1. The ends lost 2 bases at V and 8 bases at J; junction bases unmatched: 7. Germline V lookup: CDR1 MDHEN, CDR2 SYDVKM. The CDR3 extends over 15 amino acids. This CDR3 reads CASSLDQGAGEKLFF. The CDR3 bases are TGTGCCAGCAGTTTAGATCAGGGGGCAGGGGAAAAACTGTTTTTT. Complete variable domain (other parts from reference TRBV28 and TRBJ1-4): DVKVTQSSRYLVKRTGEKVFLECVQDMDHENMFWYRQDPGLGLRLIYFSYDVKMKEKGDIPEGYSVSREKKERFSLILESASTNQTSMYLCASSLDQGAGEKLFFGSGTQLSVL.

The chain joins TRBV9 to TRBJ1-1; D unresolved. The CDR3 runs to 14 residues. CDR1 is SGDLS and CDR2 is YYNGEE in the germline V gene. With 0 bases removed from V and 1 base from J, the gap between germline ends came to 7 bases. CDR3 nucleotide sequence: TGTGCCAGCAGCGTAGAACTTCAGAACACTGAAGCTTTCTTT. This codes for CASSVELQNTEAFF.

Many counts were recorded for this clonotype. The chain combines TRBV6-5 with TRBJ1-1, with TRBD1 matching over 9 bases. Trimming removed 6 bases from V and 1 base from J; junction bases left unmatched: 12. This CDR3 comprises 17 residues. CDR1 and CDR2 from the germline V gene are MNHEY and SVGAGI. The CDR3 protein is CASSPFGQGMRNTEAFF. The CDR3 DNA reads as TGTGCCAGCAGCCCCTTCGGACAGGGGATGAGGAACACTGAAGCTTTCTTT.

V usage is TRBV6-2 or TRBV6-3 and J usage is TRBJ1-2; D unclear. The germline V and J ends were trimmed by 6 bases and 4 bases, with 15 bases remaining between them. Germline V lookup: CDR1 MNHEY, CDR2 SVGEGT. CDR3 length equals 14 residues. CDR3 sequence reads: CASRGANMIYGYTF. The CDR3 DNA follows: TGTGCCAGCAGAGGAGCCAACATGATCTATGGCTACACCTTC.

This clonotype was seen repeatedly, ten times or more. J is TRBJ1-1 and V is TRBV29-1; D gene uncertain. The CDR3 loop spans 11 amino acids. The ends were cut back, 2 bases at V and 2 bases at J, with 3 bases in the middle. Germline assignment: CDR1 SQVTM and CDR2 ANQGSEA. Here the CDR3 reads CSVERNTEAFF. The CDR3 coding sequence is TGCAGCGTTGAAAGAAACACTGAAGCTTTCTTT.

This clonotype was counted at least ten times. The V and J genes are TRBV19 and TRBJ2-5, with a possible D match to TRBD2 (5 bases). V was trimmed by 5 bases and J by 3 bases, leaving 13 bases between them. The CDR3 sequence is 14 residues long. Germline-derived CDR1 and CDR2 are LNHDA and SQIVND (reference sequence). CDR3 in DNA: TGTGCCAGTAGTTTCGGACTGGCCAAAGAGACCCAGTACTTC. As protein: CASSFGLAKETQYF. Filled out from reference TRBV19 and TRBJ2-5, the complete variable domain reads DGGITQSPKYLFRKEGQNVTLSCEQNLNHDAMYWYRQDPGQGLRLIYYSQIVNDFQKGDIAEGYSVSREKKESFPLTVTSAQKNPTAFYLCASSFGLAKETQYFGPGTRLLVL.

This clonotype showed up just a few times. V and J are TRBV28 and TRBJ2-3; no definite D call. The CDR3 loop spans 13 amino acids. V lost 6 bases to trimming and J lost 2 bases, with 9 bases between them. CDR1 is MDHEN and CDR2 is SYDVKM in the germline V gene. The CDR3 DNA reads as TGTGCCAGCAGAGACTCCTACACAGATACGCAGTATTTT. It is translated as CASRDSYTDTQYF.

This clonotype appeared a few times. The chain joins TRBV19 to TRBJ2-1; 8 bases are shared with TRBD2. The CDR3 has 18 amino acids. The ends lost 1 base at V and 5 bases at J; junction bases unmatched: 13. Germline V lookup: CDR1 LNHDA, CDR2 SQIVND (reference sequence). CDR3 residues: CASSIVLGDGGAHNEQFF. The CDR3 bases are TGTGCCAGTAGTATAGTCCTGGGGGACGGGGGGGCACACAATGAGCAGTTCTTC.